The clone carrying this TCR beta chain was recorded a few times. What it recognizes is unknown. The sample comes from a study of identical twins. General study results and limits: For cord blood, abundant beta clonotypes had fewer insertions, unlike memory repertoires, which showed none.

Unmatched junction bases numbered 5, after V lost 6 bases and J lost 1 base. In germline, CDR1 is MDHEN, CDR2 SYDVKM. CDR3 size: 14 residues. TCRdb itself ran the 5' RACE reads through MiXCR, one entry per CDR3 protein. The repertoire holds hundreds of thousands of distinct CDR3 sequences, with under 10% as singletons. The same specimen was also included in a second study, on yellow fever vaccine responses in identical twins.

The TCR was taken from a woman under 30 in good health. Sequences were obtained from memory (CD45RO+) T cells sorted from blood. The gene calls are TRBV28 and TRBJ2-5, with 7 bases lining up with TRBD1. The CDR3 protein is CASSPGGPQETQYF. CDR3 DNA: TGTGCCAGCAGCCCAGGGGGACCCCAAGAGACCCAGTACTTC.